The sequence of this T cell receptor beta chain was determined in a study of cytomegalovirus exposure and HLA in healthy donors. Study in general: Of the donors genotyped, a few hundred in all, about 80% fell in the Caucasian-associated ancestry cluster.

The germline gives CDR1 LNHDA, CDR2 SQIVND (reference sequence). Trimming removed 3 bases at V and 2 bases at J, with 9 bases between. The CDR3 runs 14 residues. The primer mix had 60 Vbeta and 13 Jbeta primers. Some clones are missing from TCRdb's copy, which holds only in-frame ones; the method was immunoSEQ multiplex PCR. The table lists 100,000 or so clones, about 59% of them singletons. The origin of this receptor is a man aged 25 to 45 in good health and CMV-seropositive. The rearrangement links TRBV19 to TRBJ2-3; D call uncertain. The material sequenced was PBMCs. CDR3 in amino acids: CASSIYSYTDTQYF. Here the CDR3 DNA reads TGTGCCAGTAGTATCTACTCTTACACAGATACGCAGTATTTT.